These 18 T cell receptor beta chains were sequenced from one sample in a study of blood T cells in healthy people across ages. Together with a sample-barcoded 5' primer, a J-beta primer mix was included in a second PCR lasting roughly 6 to 12 cycles. TCRdb analysed the 5' RACE reads with MiXCR anew, one entry per CDR3 protein. Counted here are 1.5 million or so distinct CDR3 sequences, 35% to 45% occurring once; the ten biggest clones make up around 4%. Sequencing input: blood. The receptors stem from a woman between 18 and 30 years old in good health.

The genes are TRBV7-9 and TRBJ2-7; TRBD2 aligns across 8 bases. CDR3 length: 13 residues. CDR1 is SEHNR, CDR2 FQNEAQ, per germline (reference sequence). The CDR3 here is CASEREPIYEQYF. DNA of the CDR3: TGTGCTTCGGAGCGGGAGCCTATATACGAGCAGTACTTC.

Concerning this clonotype: The junction and the germline gene differ at one end; a read error may be behind it. The V call is TRBV7-3, the J call TRBJ2-1; possible D gene TRBD2, 5 bases. The length of the CDR3 is 12 residues. Per germline, CDR1 SGHTA and CDR2 FQGTGA. The CDR3 DNA reads as TGTTCCAGCAGCTCCCCGGGGAATGAGCAGTTCTTC. Its translation is CSSSSPGNEQFF.

This clonotype was counted between two and nine times. V is TRBV20-1 and J is TRBJ1-5; unclear D gene. Trimming cost V 1 base and J 0 bases, with 7 bases left between them. CDR1 is DFQATT, CDR2 SNEGSKA, per germline (reference sequence). The CDR3 runs to 14 residues. The CDR3 bases are TGCAGTGCTAGAGTCGGGGATAGCAATCAGCCCCAGCATTTT. Protein product: CSARVGDSNQPQHF.

The chain employs TRBV6-5 and TRBJ2-5, with a possible D match to TRBD1 (5 bases). The V end was cut by 2 bases, the J end by 3 bases, with 13 bases between. The CDR3 is made up of 15 amino acids. CDR1 is MNHEY, CDR2 SVGAGI, per germline. The chain's CDR3 is CASSYATGQKETQYF. In DNA form, the CDR3 reads TGTGCCAGCAGTTACGCCACAGGTCAGAAAGAGACCCAGTACTTC.

This clonotype was observed a few times. The rearrangement joins TRBV24-1 to TRBJ1-1, with 8 bases that match TRBD1. The germline gives CDR1 KGHDR, CDR2 SFDVKD. V lost 1 base to trimming and J lost 3 bases; unmatched junction nucleotides: 3. CDR3 length: 15 amino acids. Written as DNA, the CDR3 is TGTGCCACCAGTGATTTCAGGGGGCGTCACACTGAAGCTTTCTTT. This gives the protein CATSDFRGRHTEAFF.

This chain links TRBV24-1 with TRBJ2-7, with D perhaps matching TRBD1 (6 bases). In germline, CDR1 is KGHDR, CDR2 SFDVKD. V was clipped by 6 bases and J by 3 bases, with 14 bases between them. The CDR3 covers 14 residues. CDR3 sequence reads: CATSPSGTYYEQYF. CDR3 sequence (DNA): TGTGCCACCAGTCCCTCGGGGACATACTACGAGCAGTACTTC.

This clonotype was detected only a few times. The CDR3, as DNA: TGTGCCAGCAGTTCCGGGACTACTTACCTCTACAATGAGCAGTTCTTC. It encodes CASSSGTTYLYNEQFF. This rearrangement joins TRBV2 to TRBJ2-1, with 7 bases aligning to TRBD2. This CDR3 is 16 amino acids long. Per the germline V gene, CDR1 is SNHLY and CDR2 is FYNNEI. V lost 5 bases, J lost 3 bases, and 10 bases stayed unmatched.

This chain connects TRBV7-9 to TRBJ1-2; TRBD1 might be the D (5 bases). V was shortened by 5 bases and J by 2 bases, with 21 bases between the two germline ends. The CDR3 totals 17 residues. Germline CDR1 is SEHNR and CDR2 is FQNEAQ (reference sequence). The CDR3 DNA reads as TGTGCCAGCAGCATTGACTGGCAGACGAGGGACAACTATGGCTACACCTTC. It specifies CASSIDWQTRDNYGYTF.

The chain joins TRBV9 to TRBJ1-1; TRBD1 might be the D (6 bases). Germline CDR1 and CDR2: SGDLS and YYNGEE. The CDR3 is 15 residues long. V was clipped by 2 bases and J by 1 base, with 12 bases between them. CDR3 region: CASSVAQGPNTEAFF. CDR3 in DNA: TGTGCCAGCAGCGTGGCACAGGGACCGAACACTGAAGCTTTCTTT.

This clonotype has only a few counts. The rearrangement joins TRBV25-1 to TRBJ1-2; D unclear. CDR3 length: 11 amino acids. With 4 bases removed from V and 8 bases from J, the gap between germline ends came to 8 bases. CDR1 is MGHDK and CDR2 is SYGVNS in the germline V gene. The CDR3 DNA reads TGTGCCAGCAGTGGGGGTCTCGGCTACACCTTC. It codes for CASSGGLGYTF.

Written as DNA, the CDR3 is TGTGCCACCAGCAGAGAACGGGGGAACACCGGGGAGCTGTTTTTT. Protein: CATSRERGNTGELFF. V and J are TRBV15 and TRBJ2-2; D might be TRBD2 (5 bases). Trimming cost V 0 bases and J 1 base, with 6 bases left between them. The CDR3 has 15 amino acids. From germline, CDR1 is LNHNV and CDR2 YYDKDF (reference sequence).

The chain uses TRBV9 and TRBJ2-6; D gene uncertain. Trimming removed 0 bases from V and 1 base from J, with 11 bases in between. The CDR3 length is 17 residues. CDR1 and CDR2 from the germline V gene are SGDLS and YYNGEE. The CDR3 sequence is CASSVAPLGSGANVLTF. The CDR3 bases are TGTGCCAGCAGCGTAGCCCCGTTAGGGTCTGGGGCCAACGTCCTGACTTTC.

The CDR3 here is CASSAARSTEAFF. The CDR3 region has the DNA TGTGCCAGCAGTGCCGCTAGGAGCACTGAAGCTTTCTTT. The genes are TRBV6-6 and TRBJ1-1; the D is unclear. CDR1 and CDR2 from the germline V gene are MNHNY and SVGAGI (reference sequence). With 5 bases removed from V and 4 bases from J, the gap between germline ends came to 11 bases. The CDR3 is 13 amino acids.

The V call is TRBV7-2, the J call TRBJ1-3, with no clear D. Germline loops: CDR1 SGHTA, CDR2 FQGNSA. CDR3 length: 13 residues. Trimming shortened V by 3 bases and J by 2 bases, and 5 bases separated the two germline ends. The CDR3 nucleotides read TGTGCCAGCAGCTTGTATACTGGAAACACCATATATTTT. This sequence encodes CASSLYTGNTIYF.

This clonotype was observed a few times. The chain combines TRBV20-1 with TRBJ2-3, with no clear D. This CDR3 has 13 residues. Germline-derived CDR1 and CDR2 are DFQATT and SNEGSKA (reference sequence). CDR3 residues: CSPSGSSTDTQYF. The CDR3 DNA sequence: TGCAGCCCCAGTGGCTCAAGCACAGATACGCAGTATTTT.

This clonotype has just a few counts. The J gene is TRBJ2-7, the V gene TRBV25-1; the D gene is possibly TRBD2 (6 bases). The CDR3 extends over 15 amino acids. The V and J ends lost 2 bases and 2 bases respectively, with 13 bases between them. Germline V gives CDR1 MGHDK, CDR2 SYGVNS. The CDR3 DNA sequence: TGTGCCAGCAGTGAAGGCGGGGTGCGCCCCTACGAGCAGTACTTC. It codes for CASSEGGVRPYEQYF.

There are a few counts of this clonotype. J is TRBJ2-1 and V is TRBV4-1; D unresolved. The J call may be incorrect, as the DNA end agrees better with TRBJ2-7. Germline V lookup: CDR1 MGHRA, CDR2 YSYEKL. The CDR3 loop spans 14 amino acids. The CDR3 is CASSLGLSYNEQYF. In DNA form, the CDR3 reads TGCGCCAGCAGCCTAGGTCTCTCCTACAATGAGCAGTACTTC.

As to this clonotype: The junction departs from germline at one end; a sequencing error may be responsible. The V call is TRBV4-1, the J call TRBJ1-2; no clear D. The CDR3 is 17 residues long. The germline V gene encodes CDR1 MGHRA and CDR2 YSYEKL. CDR3 bases: TGCGCCAGCAGCCAAGATTTAGGGCAGAACCAATTCTATGGCTACACCTTT. Its translation is CASSQDLGQNQFYGYTF.